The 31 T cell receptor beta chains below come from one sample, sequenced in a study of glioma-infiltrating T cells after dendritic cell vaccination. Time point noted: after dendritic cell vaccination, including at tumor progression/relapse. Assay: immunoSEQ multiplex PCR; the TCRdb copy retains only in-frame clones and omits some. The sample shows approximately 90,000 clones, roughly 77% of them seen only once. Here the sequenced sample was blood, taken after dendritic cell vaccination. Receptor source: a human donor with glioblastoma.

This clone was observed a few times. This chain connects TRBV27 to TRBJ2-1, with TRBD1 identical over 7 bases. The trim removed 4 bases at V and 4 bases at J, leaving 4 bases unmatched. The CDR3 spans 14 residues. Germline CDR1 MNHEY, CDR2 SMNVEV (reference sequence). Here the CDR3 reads CASSSPTGYNEQFF. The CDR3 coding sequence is TGTGCCAGCAGTTCCCCGACAGGGTACAATGAGCAGTTCTTC.

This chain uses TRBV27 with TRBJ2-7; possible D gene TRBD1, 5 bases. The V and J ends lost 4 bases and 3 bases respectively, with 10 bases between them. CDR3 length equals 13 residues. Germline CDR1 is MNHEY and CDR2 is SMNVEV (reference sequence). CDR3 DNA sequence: TGTGCCAGCAGTTCCACAGGATACTACGAGCAGTACGTC. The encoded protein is CASSSTGYYEQYV.

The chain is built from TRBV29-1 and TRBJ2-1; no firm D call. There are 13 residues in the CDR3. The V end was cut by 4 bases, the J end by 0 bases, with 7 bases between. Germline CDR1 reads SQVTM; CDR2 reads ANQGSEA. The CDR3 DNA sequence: TGCAGCGTTGTTGCCAGCTCCTACAATGAGCAGTTCTTC. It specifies CSVVASSYNEQFF.

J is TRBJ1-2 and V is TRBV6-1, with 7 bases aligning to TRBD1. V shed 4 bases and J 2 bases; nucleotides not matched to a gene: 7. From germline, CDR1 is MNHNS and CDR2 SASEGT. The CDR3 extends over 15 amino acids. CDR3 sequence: CASSADRVGNYGYTF. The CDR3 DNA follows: TGTGCCAGCAGTGCCGACAGGGTGGGAAACTATGGCTACACCTTC.

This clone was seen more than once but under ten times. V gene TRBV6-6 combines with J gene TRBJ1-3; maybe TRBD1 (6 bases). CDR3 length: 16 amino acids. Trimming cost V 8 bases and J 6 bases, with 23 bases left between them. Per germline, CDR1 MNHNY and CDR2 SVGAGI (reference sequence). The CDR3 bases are TGTGCCAGCGGATCCGTCCTGGGGGGGGCAGAAAACACCATATATTTT. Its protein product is CASGSVLGGAENTIYF.

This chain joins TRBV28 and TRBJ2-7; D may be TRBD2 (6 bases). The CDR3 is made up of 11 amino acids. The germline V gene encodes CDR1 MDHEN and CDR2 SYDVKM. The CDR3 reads CAGGKTYEQYV. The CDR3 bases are TGTGCGGGGGGAAAAACCTACGAGCAGTACGTC.

CDR3 bases: TGCGCCAGCAGCTTGGATGAGAGAGATACGCAGTATTTT. It is translated as CASSLDERDTQYF. The chain uses TRBV5-1 and TRBJ2-3, with D hard to call. CDR1 is SGHRS and CDR2 is YFSETQ in the germline V gene. The CDR3 has 13 residues. The V and J ends lost 0 bases and 5 bases respectively, with 7 bases between them.

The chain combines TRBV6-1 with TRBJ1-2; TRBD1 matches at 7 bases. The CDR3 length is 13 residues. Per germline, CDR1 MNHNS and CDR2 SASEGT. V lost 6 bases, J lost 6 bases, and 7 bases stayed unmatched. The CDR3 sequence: CASSPDRADGYTF. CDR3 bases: TGTGCCAGCAGCCCCGACAGGGCGGATGGCTACACCTTC.

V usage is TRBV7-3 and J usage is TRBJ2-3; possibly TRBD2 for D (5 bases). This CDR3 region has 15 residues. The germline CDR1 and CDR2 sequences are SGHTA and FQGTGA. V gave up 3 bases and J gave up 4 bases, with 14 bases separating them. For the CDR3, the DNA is TGTGCCAGCAGCTTCGTGGGAGATGCCGCAGATACGCAGTATTTT. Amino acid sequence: CASSFVGDAADTQYF.

The DNA for the CDR3 is TGTGCCAGCAGCCAAGATTCTAAGGGGTCCTACAATGAGCAGTTCTTC. Its protein is CASSQDSKGSYNEQFF. The chain is built from TRBV14 and TRBJ2-1, with a possible D match to TRBD1 (5 bases). Trimming took 0 bases from V and 1 from J, leaving 10 bases between them. Germline V gives CDR1 SGHDN, CDR2 FVKESK. This CDR3 is 16 amino acids long.

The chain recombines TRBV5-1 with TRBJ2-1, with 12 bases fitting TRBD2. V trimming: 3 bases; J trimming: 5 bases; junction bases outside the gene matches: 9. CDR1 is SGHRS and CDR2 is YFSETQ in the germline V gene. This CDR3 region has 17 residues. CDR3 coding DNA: TGCGCCAGCAGCTCGCCCGGACTAGCGGGGCTCCACAATGAGCAGTTCTTC. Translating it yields CASSSPGLAGLHNEQFF.

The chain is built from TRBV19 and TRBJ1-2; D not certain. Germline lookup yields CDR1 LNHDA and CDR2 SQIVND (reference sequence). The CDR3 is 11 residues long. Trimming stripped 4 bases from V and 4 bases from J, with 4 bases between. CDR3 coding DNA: TGTGCCAGTAGTAGTAGCTATGGCTACACCTTC. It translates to CASSSSYGYTF.

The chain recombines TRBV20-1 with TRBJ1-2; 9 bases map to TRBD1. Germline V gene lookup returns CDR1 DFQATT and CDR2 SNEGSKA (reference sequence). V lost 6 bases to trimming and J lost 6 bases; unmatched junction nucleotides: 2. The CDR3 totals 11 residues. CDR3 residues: CSARTGDGYTF. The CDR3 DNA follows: TGCAGTGCGAGGACAGGGGATGGCTACACCTTC.

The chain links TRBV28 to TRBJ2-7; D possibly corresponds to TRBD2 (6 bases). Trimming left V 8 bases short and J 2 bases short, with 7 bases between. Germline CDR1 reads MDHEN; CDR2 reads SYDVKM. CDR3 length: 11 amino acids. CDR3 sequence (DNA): TGTGCCAGCGGAGGGCCCTACGAGCAGTACGTC. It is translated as CASGGPYEQYV.

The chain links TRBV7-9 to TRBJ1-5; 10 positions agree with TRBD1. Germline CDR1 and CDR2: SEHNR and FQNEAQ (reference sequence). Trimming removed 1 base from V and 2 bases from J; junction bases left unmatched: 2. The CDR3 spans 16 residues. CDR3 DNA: TGTGCCAGCAGCTTAGGACAGGGGGCCGGCAATCAGCCCCAGCATTTT. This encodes CASSLGQGAGNQPQHF.

The CDR3 protein is CASRQGNNYGYTF. CDR3 bases: TGTGCCAGCAGACAGGGGAATAACTATGGCTACACCTTC. The gene calls are TRBV28 and TRBJ1-2, with 7 bases lining up with TRBD1. Germline values: CDR1 MDHEN, CDR2 SYDVKM. V was clipped by 6 bases and J by 1 base; unmatched bases: 2. There are 13 residues in the CDR3.

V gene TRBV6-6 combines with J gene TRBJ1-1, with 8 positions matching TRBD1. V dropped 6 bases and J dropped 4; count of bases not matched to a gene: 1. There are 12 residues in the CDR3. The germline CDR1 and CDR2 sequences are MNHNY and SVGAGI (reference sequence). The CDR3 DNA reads TGTGCCAGCAGAGACAGGGGCACTGAAGCTTTCTTT. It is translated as CASRDRGTEAFF.

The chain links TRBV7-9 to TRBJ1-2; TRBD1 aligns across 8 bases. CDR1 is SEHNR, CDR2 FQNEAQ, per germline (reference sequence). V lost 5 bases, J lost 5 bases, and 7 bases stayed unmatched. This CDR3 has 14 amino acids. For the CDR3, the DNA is TGTGCCAGCAGCCCAGGACAGGGCCCTTATGGCTACACCTTC. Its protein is CASSPGQGPYGYTF.

The chain's CDR3 is CASSVGGPFTGELFF. The CDR3 DNA follows: TGTGCCAGCAGCGTCGGGGGACCCTTTACCGGGGAGCTGTTTTTT. V usage is TRBV9 and J usage is TRBJ2-2; D is perhaps TRBD2 (6 bases). The germline CDR1 and CDR2 sequences are SGDLS and YYNGEE. This CDR3 comprises 15 residues. V lost 2 bases and J lost 5, with 13 bases in between.

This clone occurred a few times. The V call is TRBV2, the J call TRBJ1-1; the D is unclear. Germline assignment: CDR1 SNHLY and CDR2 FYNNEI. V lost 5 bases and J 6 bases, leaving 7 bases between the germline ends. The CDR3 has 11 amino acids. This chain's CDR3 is CASSIRAEAFF. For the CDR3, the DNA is TGTGCCAGCAGTATACGGGCTGAAGCTTTCTTT.

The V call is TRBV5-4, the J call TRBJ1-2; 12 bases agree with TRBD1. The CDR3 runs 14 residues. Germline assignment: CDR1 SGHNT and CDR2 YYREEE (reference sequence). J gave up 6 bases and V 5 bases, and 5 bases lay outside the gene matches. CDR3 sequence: CASRHRDRGHGYTF. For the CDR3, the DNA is TGTGCCAGCAGGCACCGGGACAGGGGGCATGGCTACACCTTC.

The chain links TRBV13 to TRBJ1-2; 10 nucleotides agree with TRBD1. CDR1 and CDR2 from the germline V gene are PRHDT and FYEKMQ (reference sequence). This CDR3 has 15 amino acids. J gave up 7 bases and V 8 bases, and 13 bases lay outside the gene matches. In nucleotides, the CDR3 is TGTGCCAGCGTCAATAGGCGGGGGGACAGGGGTGGCTACACCTTC. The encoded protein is CASVNRRGDRGGYTF.

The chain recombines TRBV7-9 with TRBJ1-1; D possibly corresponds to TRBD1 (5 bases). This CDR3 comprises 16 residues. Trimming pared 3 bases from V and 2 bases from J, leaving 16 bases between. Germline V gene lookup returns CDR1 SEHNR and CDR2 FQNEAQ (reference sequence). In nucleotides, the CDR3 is TGTGCCAGCAGCTTCGAAGGATTAAGGGGAAACACTGAAGCTTTCTTT. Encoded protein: CASSFEGLRGNTEAFF.

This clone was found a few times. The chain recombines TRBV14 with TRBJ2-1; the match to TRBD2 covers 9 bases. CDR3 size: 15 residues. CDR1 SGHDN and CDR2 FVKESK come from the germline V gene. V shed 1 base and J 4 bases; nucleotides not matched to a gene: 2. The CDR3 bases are TGTGCCAGCAGCCAAGGACTAGCGGAGTACAATGAGCAGTTCTTC. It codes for CASSQGLAEYNEQFF.

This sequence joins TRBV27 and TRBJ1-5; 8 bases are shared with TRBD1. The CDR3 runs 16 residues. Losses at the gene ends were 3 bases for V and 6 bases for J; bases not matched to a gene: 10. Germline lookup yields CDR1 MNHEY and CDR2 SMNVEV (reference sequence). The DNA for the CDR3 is TGTGCCAGCAGTTTTGGGTCGACAGGGGCGGGTCAGCCCCAGCATTTT. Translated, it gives CASSFGSTGAGQPQHF.

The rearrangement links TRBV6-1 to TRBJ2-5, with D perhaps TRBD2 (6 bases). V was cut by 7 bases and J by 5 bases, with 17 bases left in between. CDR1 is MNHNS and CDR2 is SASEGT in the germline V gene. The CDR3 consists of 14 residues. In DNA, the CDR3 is TGTGCCAGCAATGGCGGGGTTGGGGGGGAGACCCAGTACTTC. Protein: CASNGGVGGETQYF.

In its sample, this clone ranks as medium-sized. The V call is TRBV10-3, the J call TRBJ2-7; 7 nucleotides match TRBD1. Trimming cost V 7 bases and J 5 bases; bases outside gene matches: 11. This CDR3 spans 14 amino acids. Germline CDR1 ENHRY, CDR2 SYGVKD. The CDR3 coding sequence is TGTGCCATCATCGGGCAGGGGGAGATCGACGAGCAGTACGTC. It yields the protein CAIIGQGEIDEQYV.

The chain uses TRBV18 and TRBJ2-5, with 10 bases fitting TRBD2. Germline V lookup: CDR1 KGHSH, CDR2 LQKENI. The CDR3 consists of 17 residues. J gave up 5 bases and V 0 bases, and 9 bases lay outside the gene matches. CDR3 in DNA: TGTGCCAGCTCACCACCGGCTAGCGGGAGTTATGGGGAGACCCAGTACTTC. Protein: CASSPPASGSYGETQYF.

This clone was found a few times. The chain's CDR3 is CASGSGWGGYTF. DNA for the CDR3: TGTGCCAGCGGTTCAGGGTGGGGTGGCTACACCTTC. The J gene is TRBJ1-2, the V gene TRBV7-2; D might be TRBD1 (5 bases). Trimming removed 8 bases at V and 7 bases at J, with 14 bases between. CDR1 SGHTA and CDR2 FQGNSA come from the germline V gene. The CDR3 has 12 residues.

CDR3 sequence (DNA): TGTGCCAGCAGCGGGAGCGGGGGCTCCTACAATGAGCAGTTCTTC. This codes for CASSGSGGSYNEQFF. The V and J genes are TRBV9 and TRBJ2-1; 8 bases are shared with TRBD2. Germline-derived CDR1 and CDR2 are SGDLS and YYNGEE. V trimming: 3 bases; J trimming: 0 bases; junction bases outside the gene matches: 2. This CDR3 contains 15 residues.

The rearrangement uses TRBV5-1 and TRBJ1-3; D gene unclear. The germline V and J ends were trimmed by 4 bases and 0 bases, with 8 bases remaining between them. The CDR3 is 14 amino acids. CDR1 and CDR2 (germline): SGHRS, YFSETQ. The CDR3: CASSPPHSGNTIYF. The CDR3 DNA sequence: TGCGCCAGCAGCCCCCCCCACTCTGGAAACACCATATATTTT. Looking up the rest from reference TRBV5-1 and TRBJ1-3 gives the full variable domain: KAGVTQTPRYLIKTRGQQVTLSCSPISGHRSVSWYQQTPGQGLQFLFEYFSETQRNKGNFPGRFSGRQFSNSRSEMNVSTLELGDSALYLCASSPPHSGNTIYFGEGSWLTVV.